This TCR beta chain was retrieved from a study of control samples from healthy donors and cancer patients. TCRdb keeps only in-frame clones here, not all; method: immunoSEQ multiplex PCR. The sample records tens of thousands of clones, approximately 90% being singletons. CDR1 is SGHVS and CDR2 is FNYEAQ in the germline V gene. The CDR3 sequence is 18 residues long. Trimming shortened V by 1 base and J by 0 bases, and 18 bases separated the two germline ends. The V and J genes are TRBV7-6 and TRBJ1-2; D possibly corresponds to TRBD1 (6 bases). The receptor comes from a woman in her thirties or forties with head and neck cancer. Material for sequencing was PBMCs. CDR3 residues: CASSLVGGRAQSNYGYTF. The DNA for the CDR3 is TGTGCCAGCAGCTTAGTGGGGGGCAGGGCGCAATCTAACTATGGCTACACCTTC.